The present T cell receptor (beta chain) was sequenced within a study of shared clonotypes between healthy human individuals. Clones were read by immunoSEQ multiplex PCR, and TCRdb kept only the in-frame ones, dropping some. The top ten clones hold around 24% of a sample with approximately 810,000 clones, nearly 95% of them seen once. Cells designated naive CD8 were CD45RO-negative and were positively selected for CCR7, with terminally differentiated effector memory CD45RA+ cells excluded. Note on this clone: This sample includes further DNA sequences coding for the same CDR3.

Trimming took 3 bases from V and 2 from J, leaving 7 bases between them. Germline V gives CDR1 SGHAT, CDR2 FQNNGV. This CDR3 is 13 amino acids long. The sample was naive CD8+ T cells sorted from blood. V usage is TRBV11-2 and J usage is TRBJ1-2; the D is unclear. The receptor comes from a man under 40 in good health. The CDR3, as DNA: TGTGCCAGCAGCTTCGGCACGAACTATGGCTACACCTTC. Its translation is CASSFGTNYGYTF. Full variable domain (remainder filled in from reference TRBV11-2 and TRBJ1-2): EAGVAQSPRYKIIEKRQSVAFWCNPISGHATLYWYQQILGQGPKLLIQFQNNGVVDDSQLPKDRFSAERLKGVDSTLKIQPAKLEDSAVYLCASSFGTNYGYTFGSGTRLTVV.